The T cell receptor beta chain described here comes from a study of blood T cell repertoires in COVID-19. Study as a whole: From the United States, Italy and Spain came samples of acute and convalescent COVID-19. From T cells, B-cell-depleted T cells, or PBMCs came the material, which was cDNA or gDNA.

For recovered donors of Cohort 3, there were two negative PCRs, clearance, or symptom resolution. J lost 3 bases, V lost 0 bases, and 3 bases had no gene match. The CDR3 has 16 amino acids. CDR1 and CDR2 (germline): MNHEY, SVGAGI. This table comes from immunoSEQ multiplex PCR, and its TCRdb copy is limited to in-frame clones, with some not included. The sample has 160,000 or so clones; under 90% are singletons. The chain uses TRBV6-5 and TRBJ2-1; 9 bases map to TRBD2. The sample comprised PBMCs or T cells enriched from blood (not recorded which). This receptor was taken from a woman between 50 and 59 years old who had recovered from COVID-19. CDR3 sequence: CASSYSSSGIYNEQFF. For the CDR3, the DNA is TGTGCCAGCAGTTACTCGTCTAGCGGGATCTACAATGAGCAGTTCTTC.